The table lists the clone carrying this TCR beta chain with many counts. The antigen remains unidentified. Coverage ceases 3 residues before the CDR3 finishes, and the germline J gene fills in the end. These data are taken from a study of T cell clonality in common variable immunodeficiency. Study-level findings and limits: Repertoire-complication correlations in CVID were limited by patient heterogeneity. Reportedly, TCR beta sequences from common variable immunodeficiency showed fewer deletions and N-nucleotide insertions.

Caucasian heritage predominated among both patients and controls. The V and J ends lost 3 bases and 4 bases respectively, with 6 bases between them. CDR3 size: 13 residues. Looked up from germline, CDR1 is MRHNA and CDR2 is SNTAGT. Sequencing input was equivalent genomic DNA from CVID and controls. The method was immunoSEQ multiplex PCR; TCRdb's version includes in-frame clones alone and lacks a portion of them. The sample contains around 39,000 clones, none of them singletons. This clonotype was sampled from a person between 18 and 75 years old in good health. The V and J genes are TRBV6-4 and TRBJ2-2; no clear D gene. The sequencing input was peripheral blood mononuclear cells. CDR3 region: CASSEASTGELFF. Incomplete CDR3 DNA: TGTGCCAGCAGTGAAGCTAGCACCGGGGAG.